This T cell receptor beta chain was retrieved from a study of blood T cell repertoires in COVID-19. Produced via immunoSEQ multiplex PCR; TCRdb's table is partial and in-frame only. This sample has 20,000 or so clones; around nine tenths occur once, and the top ten carry roughly 19%. This CDR3 has 17 amino acids. V lost 2 bases, J lost 3 bases, and 8 bases stayed unmatched. The germline V gene encodes CDR1 LNHDA and CDR2 SQIVND (reference sequence). V is TRBV19 and J is TRBJ1-5, with TRBD1 matching 9 bases. The source of this sequence is a human donor with acute or convalescent COVID-19. The donor label of this sample is uncertain. The sample taken for sequencing was peripheral blood. The chain's CDR3 is CASSISTGGVSNQPQHF. CDR3 sequence (DNA): TGTGCCAGTAGTATATCGACAGGGGGGGTCTCCAATCAGCCCCAGCATTTT.